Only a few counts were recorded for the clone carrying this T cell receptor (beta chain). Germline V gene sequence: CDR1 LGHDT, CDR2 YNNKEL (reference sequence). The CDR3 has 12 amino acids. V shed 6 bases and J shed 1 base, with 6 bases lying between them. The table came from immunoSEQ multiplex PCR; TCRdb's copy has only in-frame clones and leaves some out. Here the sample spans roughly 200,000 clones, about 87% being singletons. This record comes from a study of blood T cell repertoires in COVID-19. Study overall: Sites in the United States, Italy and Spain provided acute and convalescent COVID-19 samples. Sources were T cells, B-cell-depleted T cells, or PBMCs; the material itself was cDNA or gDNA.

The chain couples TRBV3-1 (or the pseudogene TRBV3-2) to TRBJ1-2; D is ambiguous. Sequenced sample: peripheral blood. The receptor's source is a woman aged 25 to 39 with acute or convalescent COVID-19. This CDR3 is CASSSFNYGYTF. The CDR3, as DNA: TGTGCCAGCAGTAGTTTTAACTATGGCTACACCTTC.